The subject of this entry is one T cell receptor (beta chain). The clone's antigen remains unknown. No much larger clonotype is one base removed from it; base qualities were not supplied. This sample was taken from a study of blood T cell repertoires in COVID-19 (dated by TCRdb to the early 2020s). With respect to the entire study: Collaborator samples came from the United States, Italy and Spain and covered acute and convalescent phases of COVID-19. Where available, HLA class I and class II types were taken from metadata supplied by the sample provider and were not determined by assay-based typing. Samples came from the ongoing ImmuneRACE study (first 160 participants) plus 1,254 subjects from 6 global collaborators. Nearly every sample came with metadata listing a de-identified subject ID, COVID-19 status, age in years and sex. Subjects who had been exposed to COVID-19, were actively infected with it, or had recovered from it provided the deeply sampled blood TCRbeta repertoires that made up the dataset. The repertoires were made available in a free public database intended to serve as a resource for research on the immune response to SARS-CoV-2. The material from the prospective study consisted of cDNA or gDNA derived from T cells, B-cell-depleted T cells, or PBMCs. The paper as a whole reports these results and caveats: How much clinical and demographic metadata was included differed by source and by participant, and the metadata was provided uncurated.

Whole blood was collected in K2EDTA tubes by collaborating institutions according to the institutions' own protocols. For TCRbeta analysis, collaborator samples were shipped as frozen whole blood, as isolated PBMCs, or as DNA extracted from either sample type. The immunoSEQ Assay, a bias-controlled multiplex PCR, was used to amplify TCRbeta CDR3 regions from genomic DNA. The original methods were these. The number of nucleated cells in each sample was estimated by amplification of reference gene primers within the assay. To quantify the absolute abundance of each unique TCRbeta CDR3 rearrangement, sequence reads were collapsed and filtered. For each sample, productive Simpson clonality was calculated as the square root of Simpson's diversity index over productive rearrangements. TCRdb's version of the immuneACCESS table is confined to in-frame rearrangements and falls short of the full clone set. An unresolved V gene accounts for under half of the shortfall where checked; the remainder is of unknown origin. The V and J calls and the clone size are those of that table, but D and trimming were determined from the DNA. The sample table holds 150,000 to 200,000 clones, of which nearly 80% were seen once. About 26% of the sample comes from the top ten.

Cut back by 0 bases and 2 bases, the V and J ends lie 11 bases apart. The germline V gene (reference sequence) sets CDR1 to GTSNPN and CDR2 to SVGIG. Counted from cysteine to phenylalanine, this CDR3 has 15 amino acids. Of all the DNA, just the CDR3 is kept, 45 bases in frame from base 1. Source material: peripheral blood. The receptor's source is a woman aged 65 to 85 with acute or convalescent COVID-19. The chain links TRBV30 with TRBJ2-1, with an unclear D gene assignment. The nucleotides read TGTGCCTGGAGTGTACGACAACCCCCCTACAATGAGCAGTTCTTC. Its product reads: CAWSVRQPPYNEQFF. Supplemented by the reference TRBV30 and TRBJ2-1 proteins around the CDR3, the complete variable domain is SQTIHQWPATLVQPVGSPLSLECTVEGTSNPNLYWYRQAAGRGLQLLFYSVGIGQISSEVPQNLSASRPQDRQFILSSKKLLLSDSGFYLCAWSVRQPPYNEQFFGPGTRLTVL.